Given below is one TCR beta chain in context. The antigen is unknown. Every subset's genomic DNA went evenly onto several immunoSEQ plates. In the sorted-subset replicate PCRs, 150 to 200 ng DNA, 25,000 to 35,000 T cell genomes, was used. The assay was immunoSEQ multiplex PCR, and TCRdb's table has in-frame clones only and misses some. The sample records more than 900,000 clones, about four fifths being singletons. The source of the sample is a study of shared clonotypes between healthy human individuals. Study results and limitations: For naive CD4 cells, around 5.1% of clonotypes were shared across a handful of donors. Sequencing depth was a factor that was expected to affect clonotype sharing among donors.

The V end was cut by 0 bases, the J end by 7 bases, with 6 bases between. CDR3 size: 13 residues. Germline V gene sequence: CDR1 SGHAT, CDR2 FQDESV (reference sequence). The V gene is TRBV11-1, the J gene TRBJ2-2; a weak D match, TRBD2 (6 bases). The specimen sequenced was memory CD4+ T cells from PBMCs. Specified subset: CD45RA-negative fraction. The sequence was collected from a man between 18 and 35 years old in good health. Some clones in this sample may be carry-over from other donors' samples. The CDR3 spells CASSLAAGGELFF. The CDR3 DNA reads as TGTGCCAGCAGCTTAGCAGCGGGCGGGGAGCTGTTTTTT.